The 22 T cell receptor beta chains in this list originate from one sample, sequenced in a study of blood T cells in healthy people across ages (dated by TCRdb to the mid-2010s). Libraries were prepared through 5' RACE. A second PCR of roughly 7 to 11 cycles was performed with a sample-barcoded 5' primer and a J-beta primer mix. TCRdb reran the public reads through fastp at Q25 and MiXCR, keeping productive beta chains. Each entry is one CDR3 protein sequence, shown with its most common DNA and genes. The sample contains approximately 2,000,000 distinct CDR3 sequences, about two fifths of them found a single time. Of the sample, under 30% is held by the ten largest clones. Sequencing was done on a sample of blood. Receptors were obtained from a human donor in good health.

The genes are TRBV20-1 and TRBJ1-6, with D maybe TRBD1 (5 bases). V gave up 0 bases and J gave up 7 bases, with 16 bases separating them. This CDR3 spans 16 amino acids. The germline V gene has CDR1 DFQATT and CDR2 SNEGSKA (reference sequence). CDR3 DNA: TGCAGTGCTAGAGATCCGGTTGGCAGGGACAATTCACCCCTCCACTTT. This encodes CSARDPVGRDNSPLHF.

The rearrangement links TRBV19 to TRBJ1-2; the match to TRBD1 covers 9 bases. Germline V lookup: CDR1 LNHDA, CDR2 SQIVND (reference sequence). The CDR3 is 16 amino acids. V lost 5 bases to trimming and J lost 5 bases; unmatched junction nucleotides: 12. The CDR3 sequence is CASSPRDRVVSYGYTF. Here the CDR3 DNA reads TGTGCCAGTAGTCCACGGGACAGGGTCGTATCTTATGGCTACACCTTC.

CDR3 sequence reads: CASSLGAPRGNEQFF. The CDR3 DNA sequence: TGTGCCAGCAGCTTAGGGGCCCCCCGAGGCAATGAGCAGTTCTTC. The chain has TRBV11-3 and TRBJ2-1, with D hard to call. The CDR3 extends over 15 amino acids. V shed 1 base and J shed 6 bases, with 13 bases lying between them. In germline, CDR1 is SGHNT, CDR2 YENEEA.

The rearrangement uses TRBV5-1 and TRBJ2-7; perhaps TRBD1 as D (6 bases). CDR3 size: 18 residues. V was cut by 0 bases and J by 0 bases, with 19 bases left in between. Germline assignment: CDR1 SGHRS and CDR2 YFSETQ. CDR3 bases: TGCGCCAGCAGCTTGGGATCTTTTGGTGGGGGCCTCTCCTACGAGCAGTACTTC. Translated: CASSLGSFGGGLSYEQYF.

CDR3 region: CSGWDRGTNEQFF. The DNA for the CDR3 is TGCAGTGGCTGGGACAGGGGTACAAATGAGCAGTTCTTC. V usage is TRBV29-1 and J usage is TRBJ2-1, with 10 bases aligning to TRBD1. The CDR3 is 13 residues long. Germline CDR1 SQVTM, CDR2 ANQGSEA.

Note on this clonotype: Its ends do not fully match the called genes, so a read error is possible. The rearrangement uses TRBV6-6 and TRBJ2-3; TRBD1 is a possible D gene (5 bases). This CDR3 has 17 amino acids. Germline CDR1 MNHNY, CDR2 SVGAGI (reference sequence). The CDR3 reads CTSSPVNGPQETDTQYF. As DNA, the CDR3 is TGTACCAGCAGTCCTGTTAACGGCCCACAGGAAACAGATACGCAGTATTTT.

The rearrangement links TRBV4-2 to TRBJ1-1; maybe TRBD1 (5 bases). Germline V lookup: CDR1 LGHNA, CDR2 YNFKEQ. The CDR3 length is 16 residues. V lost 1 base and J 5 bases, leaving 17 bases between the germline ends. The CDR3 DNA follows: TGTGCCAGCAGCCAAGTTGCTCCAGGGCTGGATACTGAAGCTTTCTTT. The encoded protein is CASSQVAPGLDTEAFF.

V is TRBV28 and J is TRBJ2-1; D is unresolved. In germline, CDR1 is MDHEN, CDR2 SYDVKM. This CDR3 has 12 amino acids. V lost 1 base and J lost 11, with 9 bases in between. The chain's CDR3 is CASSLSGGKQFF. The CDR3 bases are TGTGCCAGCAGTTTATCGGGTGGAAAGCAGTTCTTC.

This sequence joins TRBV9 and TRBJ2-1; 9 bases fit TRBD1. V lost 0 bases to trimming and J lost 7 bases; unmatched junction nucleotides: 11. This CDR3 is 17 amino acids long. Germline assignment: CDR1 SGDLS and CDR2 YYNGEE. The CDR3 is CASSVGSGTGRVNEQFF. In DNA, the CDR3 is TGTGCCAGCAGCGTAGGGTCCGGGACAGGGAGGGTTAATGAGCAGTTCTTC.

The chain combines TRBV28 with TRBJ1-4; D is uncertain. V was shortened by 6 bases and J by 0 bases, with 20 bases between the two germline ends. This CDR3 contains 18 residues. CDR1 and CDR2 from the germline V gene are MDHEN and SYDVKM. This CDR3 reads CASSPWGGQTTTNEKLFF. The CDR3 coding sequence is TGTGCCAGCAGCCCCTGGGGAGGGCAGACTACAACTAATGAAAAACTGTTTTTT.

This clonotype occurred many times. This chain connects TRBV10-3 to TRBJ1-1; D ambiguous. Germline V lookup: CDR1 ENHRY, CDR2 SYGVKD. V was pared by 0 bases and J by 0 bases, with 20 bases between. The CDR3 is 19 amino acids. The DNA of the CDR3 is TGTGCCATCAGTGAGTCGAGAGGACGGGGATCTACGATGAACACTGAAGCTTTCTTT. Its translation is CAISESRGRGSTMNTEAFF.

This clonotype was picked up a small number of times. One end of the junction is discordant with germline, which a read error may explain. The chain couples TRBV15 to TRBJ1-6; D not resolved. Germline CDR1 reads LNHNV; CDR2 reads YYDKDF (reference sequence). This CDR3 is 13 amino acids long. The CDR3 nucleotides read TGTGCCGCCAGCGGCTTTTATAATTCACCCCTCCACTTT. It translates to CAASGFYNSPLHF.

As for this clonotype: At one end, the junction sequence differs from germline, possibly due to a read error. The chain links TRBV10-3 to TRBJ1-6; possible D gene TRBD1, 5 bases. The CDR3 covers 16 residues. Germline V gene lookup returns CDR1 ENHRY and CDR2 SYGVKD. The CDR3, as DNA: TGTGCCATCAGTGAGTCCAGGGCATCAGTTAATTCATCCCTCCACTTT. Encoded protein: CAISESRASVNSSLHF.

The CDR3 region has the DNA TGTGCCAGCAGCTTAAGGGCACCGGGTGGGGCCAACGTCCTGACTTTC. Translated, it gives CASSLRAPGGANVLTF. The chain is built from TRBV7-2 and TRBJ2-6, with no clear D. CDR1 and CDR2 from the germline V gene are SGHTA and FQGNSA. Between the trimmed V and J ends, which lost 2 bases and 3 bases, there was a span of 11 bases. The CDR3 has 16 amino acids.

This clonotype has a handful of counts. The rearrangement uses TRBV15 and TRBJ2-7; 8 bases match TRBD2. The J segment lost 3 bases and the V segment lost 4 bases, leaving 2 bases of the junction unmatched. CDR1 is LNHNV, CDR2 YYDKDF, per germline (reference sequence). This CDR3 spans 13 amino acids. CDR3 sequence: CATSTGTSYEQYF. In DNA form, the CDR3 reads TGTGCCACCAGCACCGGGACTAGCTACGAGCAGTACTTC.

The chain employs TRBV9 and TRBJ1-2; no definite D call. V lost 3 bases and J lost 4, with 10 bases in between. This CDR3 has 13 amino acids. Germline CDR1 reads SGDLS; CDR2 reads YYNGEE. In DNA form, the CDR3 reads TGTGCCAGCAGCGACGGGAGGACCTATGGCTACACCTTC. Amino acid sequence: CASSDGRTYGYTF.

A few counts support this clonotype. The CDR3 reads CASSEFFDSFYGYTF. The CDR3 nucleotides read TGTGCCAGCAGTGAATTTTTCGACAGCTTCTATGGCTACACCTTC. J is TRBJ1-2 and V is TRBV25-1; D possibly corresponds to TRBD1 (5 bases). V was pared by 1 base and J by 4 bases, with 13 bases between. This CDR3 has 15 amino acids. Germline values: CDR1 MGHDK, CDR2 SYGVNS.

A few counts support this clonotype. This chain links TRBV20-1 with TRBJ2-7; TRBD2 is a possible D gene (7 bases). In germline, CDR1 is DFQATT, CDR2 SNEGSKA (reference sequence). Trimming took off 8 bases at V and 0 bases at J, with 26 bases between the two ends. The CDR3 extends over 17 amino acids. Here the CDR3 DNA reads TGCAGTCCCTTGGGGGGGGGCGGGGGCTCCAGCTCCTACGAGCAGTACTTC. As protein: CSPLGGGGGSSSYEQYF.

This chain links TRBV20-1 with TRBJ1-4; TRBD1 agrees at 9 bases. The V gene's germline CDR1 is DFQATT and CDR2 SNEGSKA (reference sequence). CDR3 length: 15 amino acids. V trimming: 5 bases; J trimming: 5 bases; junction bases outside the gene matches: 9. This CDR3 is CSAYISGQGNEKLFF. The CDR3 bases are TGCAGTGCTTACATCTCCGGACAGGGGAATGAAAAACTGTTTTTT.

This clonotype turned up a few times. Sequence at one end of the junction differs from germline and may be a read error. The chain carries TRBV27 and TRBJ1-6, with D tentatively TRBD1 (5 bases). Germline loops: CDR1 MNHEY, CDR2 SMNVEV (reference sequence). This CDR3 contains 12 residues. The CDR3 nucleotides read TGTGCCAGCATGACAGCGGATTCACCCCACCACTTT. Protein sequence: CASMTADSPHHF.

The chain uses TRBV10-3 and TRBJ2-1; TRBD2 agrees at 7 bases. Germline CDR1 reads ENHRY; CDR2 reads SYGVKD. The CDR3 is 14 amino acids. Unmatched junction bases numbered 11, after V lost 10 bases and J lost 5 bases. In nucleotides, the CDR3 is TGTGCCACCGCTGACCTCGGGACTAACAATGAGCAGTTCTTC. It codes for CATADLGTNNEQFF.

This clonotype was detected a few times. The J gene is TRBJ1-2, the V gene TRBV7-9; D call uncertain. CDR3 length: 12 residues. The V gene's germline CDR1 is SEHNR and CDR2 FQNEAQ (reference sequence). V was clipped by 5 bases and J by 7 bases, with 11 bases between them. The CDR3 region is CASSPQWSGYTF. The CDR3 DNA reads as TGTGCCAGCAGCCCCCAGTGGTCTGGCTACACCTTC.